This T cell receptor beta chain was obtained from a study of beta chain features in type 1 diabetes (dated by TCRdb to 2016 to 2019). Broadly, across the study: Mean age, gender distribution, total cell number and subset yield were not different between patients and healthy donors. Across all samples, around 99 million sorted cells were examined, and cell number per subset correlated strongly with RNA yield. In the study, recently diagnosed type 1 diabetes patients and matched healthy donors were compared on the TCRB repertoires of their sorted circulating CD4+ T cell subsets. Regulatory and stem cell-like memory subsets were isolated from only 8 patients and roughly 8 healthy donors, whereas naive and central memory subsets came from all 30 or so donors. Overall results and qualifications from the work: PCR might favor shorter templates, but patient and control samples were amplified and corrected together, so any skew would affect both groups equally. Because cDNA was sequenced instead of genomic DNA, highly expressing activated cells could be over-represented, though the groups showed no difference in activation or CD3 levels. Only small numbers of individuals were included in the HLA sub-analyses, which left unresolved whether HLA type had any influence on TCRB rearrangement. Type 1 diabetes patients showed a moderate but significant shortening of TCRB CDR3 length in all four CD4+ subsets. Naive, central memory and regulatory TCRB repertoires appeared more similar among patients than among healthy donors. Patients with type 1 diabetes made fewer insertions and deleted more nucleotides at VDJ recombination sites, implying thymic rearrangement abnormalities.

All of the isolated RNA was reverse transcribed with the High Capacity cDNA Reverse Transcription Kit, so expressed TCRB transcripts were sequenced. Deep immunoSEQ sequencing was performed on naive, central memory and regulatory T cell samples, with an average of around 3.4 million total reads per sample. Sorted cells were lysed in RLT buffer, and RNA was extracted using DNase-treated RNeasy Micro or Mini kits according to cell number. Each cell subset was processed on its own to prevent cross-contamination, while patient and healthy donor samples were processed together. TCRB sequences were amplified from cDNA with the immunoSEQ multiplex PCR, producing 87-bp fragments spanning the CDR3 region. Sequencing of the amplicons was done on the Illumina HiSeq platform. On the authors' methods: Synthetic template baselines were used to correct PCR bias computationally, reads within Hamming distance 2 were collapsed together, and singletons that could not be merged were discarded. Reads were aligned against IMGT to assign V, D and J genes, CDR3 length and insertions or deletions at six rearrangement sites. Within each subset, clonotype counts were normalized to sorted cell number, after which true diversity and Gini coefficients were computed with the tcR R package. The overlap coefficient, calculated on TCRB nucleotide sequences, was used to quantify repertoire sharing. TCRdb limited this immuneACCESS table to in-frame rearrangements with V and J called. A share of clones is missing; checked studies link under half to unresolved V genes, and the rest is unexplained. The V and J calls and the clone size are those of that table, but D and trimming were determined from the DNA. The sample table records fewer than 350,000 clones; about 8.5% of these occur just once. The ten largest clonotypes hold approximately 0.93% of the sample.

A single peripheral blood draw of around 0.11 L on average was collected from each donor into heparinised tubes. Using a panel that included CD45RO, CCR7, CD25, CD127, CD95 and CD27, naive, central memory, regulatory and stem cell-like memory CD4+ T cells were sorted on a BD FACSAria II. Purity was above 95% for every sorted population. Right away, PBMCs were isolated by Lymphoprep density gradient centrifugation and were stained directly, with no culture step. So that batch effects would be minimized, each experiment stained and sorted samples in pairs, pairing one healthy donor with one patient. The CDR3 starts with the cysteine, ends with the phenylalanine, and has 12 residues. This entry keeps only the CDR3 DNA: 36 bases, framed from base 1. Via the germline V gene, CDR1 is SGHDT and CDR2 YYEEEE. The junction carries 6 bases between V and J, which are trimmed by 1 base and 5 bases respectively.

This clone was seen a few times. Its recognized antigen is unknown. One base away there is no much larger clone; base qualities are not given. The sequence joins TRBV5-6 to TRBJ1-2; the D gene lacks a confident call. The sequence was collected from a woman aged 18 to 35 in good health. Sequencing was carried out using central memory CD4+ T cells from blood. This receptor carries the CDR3 CASSLIEYGYTF. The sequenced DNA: TGTGCCAGCAGCTTGATCGAGTATGGCTACACCTTC.